This TCR beta chain is from a study of human T cells and chemical hapten exposure. This clonotype appeared many times. Losses at the gene ends were 0 bases for V and 5 bases for J; bases not matched to a gene: 12. CDR3 length equals 17 residues. Looked up from germline, CDR1 is DFQATT and CDR2 is SNEGSKA (reference sequence). Each cDNA molecule in the library carried unique molecular identifiers. TCRdb used MiXCR to reprocess the 5' RACE reads, holding one entry per CDR3 protein. The table records under 85,000 distinct CDR3 sequences, more than 7.5% of them present only once. The total RNA was obtained from whole blood that was not fractionated.

This clonotype was sampled from a male donor in good health. The V call is TRBV20-1, the J call TRBJ2-3; TRBD2 matches at 9 bases. CDR3 in DNA: TGCAGTGCTAGAGATCGCGGCGGGAGGGCCCGAGGAGATACGCAGTATTTT. The encoded protein is CSARDRGGRARGDTQYF.